One and the same sample provided the 14 T cell receptor beta chains below, sequenced in a study of early T cells in non-severe SARS-CoV-2 infection. TCRdb re-called the 5' RACE reads through MiXCR, storing one row per CDR3 protein. Among fewer than 80,000 distinct CDR3 sequences listed, approximately 4.6% were seen once. Sequencing used whole blood, obtained at baseline. These receptors all come from an adult who was a healthcare worker with PCR-confirmed SARS-CoV-2 infection or an uninfected control (not recorded which). The donor label of this sample is uncertain.

This sequence joins TRBV6-6 and TRBJ1-4, with a weak D call TRBD1 (5 bases). The V gene lost 5 bases and the J gene lost 7 bases, with 14 bases spanning the gap. The germline V gene has CDR1 MNHNY and CDR2 SVGAGI (reference sequence). This CDR3 contains 14 residues. The CDR3 DNA is TGTGCCAGCAGTCGTGGGGACTCTGGTGAAAAACTGTTTTTT. This codes for CASSRGDSGEKLFF.

This clonotype came up many times. The chain carries TRBV10-3 and TRBJ1-6; 10 bases align to TRBD1. Germline V gene data show CDR1 as ENHRY and CDR2 as SYGVKD. V gave up 5 bases and J gave up 9 bases; unmatched junction bases: 7. The CDR3 sequence is 15 residues long. CDR3 in amino acids: CAISPTGDRGSPLHF. The CDR3 nucleotides are TGTGCCATCAGTCCCACCGGGGACAGGGGTTCACCCCTCCACTTT.

This clonotype counts as medium-sized. This chain joins TRBV5-5 and TRBJ1-2, with unresolved D. V shed 4 bases and J shed 8 bases, with 18 bases lying between them. Germline V lookup: CDR1 SGHKS, CDR2 YYEKEE (reference sequence). There are 14 residues in the CDR3. The CDR3: CASSRWNWIGGYTF. CDR3 DNA: TGTGCCAGCAGCCGATGGAACTGGATTGGAGGCTACACCTTC.

V and J are TRBV29-1 and TRBJ2-7; D possibly corresponds to TRBD1 (5 bases). Germline V gene sequence: CDR1 SQVTM, CDR2 ANQGSEA. CDR3 length: 14 residues. V shed 6 bases and J shed 0 bases, with 15 bases lying between them. CDR3 in DNA: TGCAGCGTGGCACTCAGGGTAGGCTCCTACGAGCAGTACTTC. Translated: CSVALRVGSYEQYF.

In its sample, this clonotype was seen many times. The CDR3, as DNA: TGCAGCGTTGATCCGGGGGACAGGGCAAAAGCTTTCTTT. Translation gives CSVDPGDRAKAFF. The genes are TRBV29-1 and TRBJ1-1, with 9 nucleotides matching TRBD1. CDR3 length: 13 residues. Germline loops: CDR1 SQVTM, CDR2 ANQGSEA. V was clipped by 3 bases and J by 9 bases; unmatched bases: 8.

The genes are TRBV20-1 and TRBJ1-5; TRBD1 is a possible D gene (5 bases). Looked up from germline, CDR1 is DFQATT and CDR2 is SNEGSKA (reference sequence). The CDR3 sequence is 13 residues long. The ends were cut back, 0 bases at V and 5 bases at J, with 8 bases in the middle. CDR3 in DNA: TGCAGTGCTAGAGAGACAGTGGATCAGCCCCAGCATTTT. Residues: CSARETVDQPQHF.

There are a few counts of this clonotype. The chain combines TRBV18 with TRBJ2-3, with 11 bases that match TRBD2. Germline V gene sequence: CDR1 KGHSH, CDR2 LQKENI. The CDR3 runs 17 residues. Trimming at V came to 3 bases and at J to 0 bases, leaving 5 bases not matched to a gene. CDR3 amino acids: CASSPPTSGGSTDTQYF. The CDR3 region has the DNA TGTGCCAGCTCACCCCCTACTAGCGGGGGTAGCACAGATACGCAGTATTTT.

Here the CDR3 DNA reads TGTGCCAGCAGCCAACCCTTAAACTCCTACGAGCAGTACTTC. This codes for CASSQPLNSYEQYF. This chain connects TRBV2 to TRBJ2-7; D ambiguous. The germline V gene encodes CDR1 SNHLY and CDR2 FYNNEI. With 6 bases removed from V and 0 bases from J, the gap between germline ends came to 12 bases. CDR3 size: 14 residues.

The V call is TRBV7-8, the J call TRBJ1-2; D gene uncertain. V shed 2 bases and J shed 4 bases, with 5 bases lying between them. CDR3 length equals 12 residues. Germline CDR1 is SGHVS and CDR2 is FQNEAQ. CDR3 residues: CASSLNGYGYTF. CDR3 nucleotides: TGTGCCAGCAGCTTAAACGGCTATGGCTACACCTTC.

Ten or more counts support this clonotype. This chain joins TRBV7-2 and TRBJ1-1; maybe TRBD1 (6 bases). V was pared by 5 bases and J by 1 base, with 11 bases between. Germline CDR1 is SGHTA and CDR2 is FQGNSA. This CDR3 has 14 residues. This CDR3 is CASSPRQENTEAFF. In nucleotides, the CDR3 is TGTGCCAGCAGCCCGAGACAGGAGAACACTGAAGCTTTCTTT.

This clonotype was seen only a few times. V is TRBV5-1 and J is TRBJ1-4, with D possibly being TRBD1 (5 bases). Trimming took 4 bases from V and 1 from J, leaving 11 bases between them. CDR1 and CDR2 from the germline V gene are SGHRS and YFSETQ. The CDR3 is made up of 15 amino acids. This CDR3 reads CASSLRGVTNEKLFF. Written as DNA, the CDR3 is TGCGCCAGCAGCCTGCGAGGGGTAACTAATGAAAAACTGTTTTTT.

This clonotype turned up a few times. The DNA for the CDR3 is TGTGCCAGCAGCATTACAAGGGCTAGCTCCCCCGTTAGTGAGCAGTTCTTC. Protein: CASSITRASSPVSEQFF. The chain uses TRBV11-3 and TRBJ2-1, with D perhaps matching TRBD2 (5 bases). The CDR3 consists of 17 residues. CDR1 is SGHNT, CDR2 YENEEA, per germline. V was shortened by 5 bases and J by 9 bases, with 26 bases between the two germline ends. The full variable domain, with the rest looked up from reference TRBV11-3 and TRBJ2-1, is EAGVVQSPRYKIIEKKQPVAFWCNPISGHNTLYWYLQNLGQGPELLIRYENEEAVDDSQLPKDRFSAERLKGVDSTLKIQPAELGDSAVYLCASSITRASSPVSEQFFGPGTRLTVL.

This clonotype was counted only a few times. The V call is TRBV12-3 or TRBV12-4, the J call TRBJ1-1; no clear D. CDR3 length: 12 amino acids. Deletions cut 3 bases from V and 10 bases from J, with 12 bases between. CDR3 region: CASSLSVSRAFF. CDR3 DNA sequence: TGTGCCAGCAGTTTGTCAGTTTCGAGAGCTTTCTTT.

This clonotype was observed at least ten times. This rearrangement joins TRBV30 to TRBJ1-1; D not resolved. This CDR3 contains 11 residues. The germline CDR1 and CDR2 sequences are GTSNPN and SVGIG (reference sequence). The germline V and J ends were trimmed by 1 base and 4 bases, with 4 bases remaining between them. CDR3 nucleotide sequence: TGTGCCTGGAGTGCGACCACTGAAGCTTTCTTT. It is translated as CAWSATTEAFF.